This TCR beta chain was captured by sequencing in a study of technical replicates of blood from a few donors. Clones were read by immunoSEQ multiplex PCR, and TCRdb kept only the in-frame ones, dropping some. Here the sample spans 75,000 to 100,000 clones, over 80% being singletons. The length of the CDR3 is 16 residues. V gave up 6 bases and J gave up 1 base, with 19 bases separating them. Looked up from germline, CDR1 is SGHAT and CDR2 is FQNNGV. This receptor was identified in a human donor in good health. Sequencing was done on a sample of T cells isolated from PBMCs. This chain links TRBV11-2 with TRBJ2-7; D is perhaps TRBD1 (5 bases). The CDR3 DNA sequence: TGTGCCAGCAGAAAAATTAGGGGCGGTTCTTCCTACGAGCAGTACTTC. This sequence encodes CASRKIRGGSSYEQYF.